In its sample, the clone carrying this TCR beta chain was seen once. Its specificity is unknown. This sample was included in a study of memory CD4+ T cells and cytomegalovirus serostatus. Whole-study findings and limits: The CMV-associated TCR signature appears largely within the CD4+ memory repertoire.

Data came from immunoSEQ multiplex PCR; TCRdb stores just in-frame clones and leaves some out. The sample records fewer than 50,000 clones, 79% being singletons. The germline V gene has CDR1 SGHRS and CDR2 YFSETQ. CDR3 length equals 14 residues. Deletions cut 0 bases from V and 6 bases from J, with 11 bases between. The sort gate was single viable CD3+CD4+CD8-CD45RO+ cells for memory CD4+ T cells. Serostatus was set by detecting CMV pp150, pp28, p38, p52 IgG. Total CD4+ T cells were enriched by CD4 positive selection. The clonotype originates from an adult in good health and CMV-seronegative. Material for sequencing was memory CD4+ T cells from blood. The chain recombines TRBV5-1 with TRBJ2-3; the D gene could be TRBD1 or TRBD2 (6 bases each). CDR3 nucleotide sequence: TGCGCCAGCAGCTTGGGGGGGGCGCTGGATACGCAGTATTTT. This translates into CASSLGGALDTQYF.